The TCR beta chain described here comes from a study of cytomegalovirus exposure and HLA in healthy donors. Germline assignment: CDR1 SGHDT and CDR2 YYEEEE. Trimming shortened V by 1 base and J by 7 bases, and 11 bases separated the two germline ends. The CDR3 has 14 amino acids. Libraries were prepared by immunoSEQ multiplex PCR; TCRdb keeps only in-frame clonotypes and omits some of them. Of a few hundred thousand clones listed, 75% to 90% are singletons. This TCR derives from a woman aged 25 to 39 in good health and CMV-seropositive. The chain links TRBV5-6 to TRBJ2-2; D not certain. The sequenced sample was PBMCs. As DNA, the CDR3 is TGTGCCAGCAGCTTGTTAGGATTGAGCGGGGAGCTGTTTTTT. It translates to CASSLLGLSGELFF.